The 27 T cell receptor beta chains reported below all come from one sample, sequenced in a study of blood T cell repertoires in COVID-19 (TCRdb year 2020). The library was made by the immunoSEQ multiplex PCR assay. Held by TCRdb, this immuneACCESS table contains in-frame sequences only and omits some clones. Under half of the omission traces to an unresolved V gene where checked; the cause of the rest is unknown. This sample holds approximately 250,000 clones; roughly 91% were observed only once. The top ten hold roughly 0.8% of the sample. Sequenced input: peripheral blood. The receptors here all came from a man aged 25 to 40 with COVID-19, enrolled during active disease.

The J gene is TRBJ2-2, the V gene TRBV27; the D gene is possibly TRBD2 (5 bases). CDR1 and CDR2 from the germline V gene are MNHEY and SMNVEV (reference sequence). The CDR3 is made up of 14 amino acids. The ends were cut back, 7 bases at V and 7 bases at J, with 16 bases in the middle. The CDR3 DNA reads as TGTGCCAGCAACGCACAGATCGGGGTCGGGGAGCTGTTTTTT. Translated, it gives CASNAQIGVGELFF.

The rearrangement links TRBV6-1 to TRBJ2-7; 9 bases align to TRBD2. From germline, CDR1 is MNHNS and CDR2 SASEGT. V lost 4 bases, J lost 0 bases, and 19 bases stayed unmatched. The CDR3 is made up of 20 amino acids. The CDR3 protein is CASSVGVGAGGPLASYEQYF. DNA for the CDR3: TGTGCCAGCAGTGTGGGGGTTGGAGCGGGGGGACCTTTGGCCTCCTACGAGCAGTACTTC.

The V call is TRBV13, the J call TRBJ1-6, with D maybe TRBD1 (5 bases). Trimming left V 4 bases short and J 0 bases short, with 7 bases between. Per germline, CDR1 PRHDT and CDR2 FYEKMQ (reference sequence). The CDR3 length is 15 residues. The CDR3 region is CASSSQGSYNSPLHF. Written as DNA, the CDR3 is TGTGCCAGCAGCTCCCAGGGCTCCTATAATTCACCCCTCCACTTT.

CDR3 in amino acids: CASRAGTDSDRYTF. DNA of the CDR3: TGTGCCAGCAGAGCCGGGACAGACTCTGACCGCTACACCTTC. The chain couples TRBV2 to TRBJ1-2, with 7 bases aligning to TRBD1. Trimming at V came to 6 bases and at J to 9 bases, leaving 13 bases not matched to a gene. CDR1 and CDR2 (germline): SNHLY, FYNNEI. The CDR3 has 14 residues. The full variable domain, rest sourced from reference TRBV2 and TRBJ1-2, is EPEVTQTPSHQVTQMGQEVILRCVPISNHLYFYWYRQILGQKVEFLVSFYNNEISEKSEIFDDQFSVERPDGSNFTLKIRSTKLEDSAMYFCASRAGTDSDRYTFGSGTRLTVV.

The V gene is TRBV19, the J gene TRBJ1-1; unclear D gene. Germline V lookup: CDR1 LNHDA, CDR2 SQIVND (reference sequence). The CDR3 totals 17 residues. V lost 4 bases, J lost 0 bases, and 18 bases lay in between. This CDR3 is CASSSGRAGELNTEAFF. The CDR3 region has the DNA TGTGCCAGTAGTAGTGGTCGGGCCGGGGAGTTGAACACTGAAGCTTTCTTT.

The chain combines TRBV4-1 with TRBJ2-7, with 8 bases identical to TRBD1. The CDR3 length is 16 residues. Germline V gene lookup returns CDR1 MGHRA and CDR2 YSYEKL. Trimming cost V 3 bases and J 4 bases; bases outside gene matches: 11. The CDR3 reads CASSQVETRGQYEQYF. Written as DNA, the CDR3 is TGCGCCAGCAGCCAGGTCGAGACCAGGGGGCAATACGAGCAGTACTTC.

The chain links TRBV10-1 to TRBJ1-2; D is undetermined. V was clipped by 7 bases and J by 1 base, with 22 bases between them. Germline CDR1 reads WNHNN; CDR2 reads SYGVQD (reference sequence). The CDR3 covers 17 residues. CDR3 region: CASIPGRPSWINYGYTF. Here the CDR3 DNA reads TGCGCCAGCATTCCCGGACGCCCTAGCTGGATTAACTATGGCTACACCTTC.

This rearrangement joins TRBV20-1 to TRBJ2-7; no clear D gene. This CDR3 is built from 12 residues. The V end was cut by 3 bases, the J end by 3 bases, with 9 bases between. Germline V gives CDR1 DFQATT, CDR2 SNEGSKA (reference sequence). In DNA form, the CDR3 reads TGCAGTGCTAGTGGGCTAGTCTACGAGCAGTACTTC. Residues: CSASGLVYEQYF.

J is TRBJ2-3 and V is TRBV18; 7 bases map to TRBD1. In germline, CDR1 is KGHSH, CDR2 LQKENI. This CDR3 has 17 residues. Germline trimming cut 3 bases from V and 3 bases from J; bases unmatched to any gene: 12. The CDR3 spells CASSPLPRSGQTDTQYF. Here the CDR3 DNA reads TGTGCCAGCTCACCGCTTCCCAGATCGGGACAGACAGATACGCAGTATTTT.

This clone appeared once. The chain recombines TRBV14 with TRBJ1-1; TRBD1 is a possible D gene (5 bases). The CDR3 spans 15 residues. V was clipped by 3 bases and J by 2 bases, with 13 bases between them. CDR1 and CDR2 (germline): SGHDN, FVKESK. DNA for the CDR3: TGTGCCAGCAGCCAGACCGGGGACTTTAACACTGAAGCTTTCTTT. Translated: CASSQTGDFNTEAFF.

The CDR3: CASSHNGGAGRTDTQYF. CDR3 DNA sequence: TGCGCCAGCAGTCACAACGGGGGGGCAGGTAGGACAGATACGCAGTATTTT. The chain links TRBV4-1 to TRBJ2-3; the match to TRBD2 covers 8 bases. J gave up 3 bases and V 6 bases, and 14 bases lay outside the gene matches. In germline, CDR1 is MGHRA, CDR2 YSYEKL. The CDR3 runs 17 residues.

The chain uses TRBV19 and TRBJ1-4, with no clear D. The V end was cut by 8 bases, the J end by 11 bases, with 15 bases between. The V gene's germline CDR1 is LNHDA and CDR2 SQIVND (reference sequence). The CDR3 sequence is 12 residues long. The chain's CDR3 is CASAQRREKLFF. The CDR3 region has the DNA TGTGCCAGTGCCCAGCGACGGGAGAAACTGTTTTTT. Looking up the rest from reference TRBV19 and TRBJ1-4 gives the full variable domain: DGGITQSPKYLFRKEGQNVTLSCEQNLNHDAMYWYRQDPGQGLRLIYYSQIVNDFQKGDIAEGYSVSREKKESFPLTVTSAQKNPTAFYLCASAQRREKLFFGSGTQLSVL.

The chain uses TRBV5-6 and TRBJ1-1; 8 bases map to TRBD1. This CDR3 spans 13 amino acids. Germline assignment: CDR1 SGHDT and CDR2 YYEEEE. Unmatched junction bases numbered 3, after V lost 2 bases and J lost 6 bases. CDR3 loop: CASSFGQGPEAFF. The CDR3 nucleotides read TGTGCCAGCAGCTTCGGACAGGGCCCTGAAGCTTTCTTT.

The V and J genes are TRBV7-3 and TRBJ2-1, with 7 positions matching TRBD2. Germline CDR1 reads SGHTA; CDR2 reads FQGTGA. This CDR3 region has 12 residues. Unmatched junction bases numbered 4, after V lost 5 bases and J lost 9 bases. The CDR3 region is CASSLGEGEQFF. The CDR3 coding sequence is TGTGCCAGCAGCCTAGGGGAGGGTGAGCAGTTCTTC.

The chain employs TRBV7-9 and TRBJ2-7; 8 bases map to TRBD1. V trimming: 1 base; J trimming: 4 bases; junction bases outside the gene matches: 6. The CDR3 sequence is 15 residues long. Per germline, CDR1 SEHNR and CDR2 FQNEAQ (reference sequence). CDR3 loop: CASSLGSGGAYEQYF. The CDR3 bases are TGTGCCAGCAGCTTAGGTTCAGGGGGCGCGTACGAGCAGTACTTC.

CDR3 in amino acids: CASSLSSGQLEQYF. The CDR3 DNA is TGCGCCAGCAGCTTGTCCTCCGGACAGCTTGAGCAGTACTTC. The chain combines TRBV5-1 with TRBJ2-7; TRBD1 might be the D (6 bases). The V end lost 1 base, the J end lost 7 bases, and 15 bases lay between the germline ends. Germline V lookup: CDR1 SGHRS, CDR2 YFSETQ. The CDR3 is 14 residues long.

The CDR3 DNA reads TGTGCCAGCAGCCAATTAGGGGGCAAGGGCGAGCAGTACTTC. It specifies CASSQLGGKGEQYF. The chain carries TRBV3-1 (or the pseudogene TRBV3-2) and TRBJ2-7; 7 positions match TRBD1. The ends lost 2 bases at V and 6 bases at J; junction bases unmatched: 7. This CDR3 has 14 amino acids. Germline lookup yields CDR1 LGHDT and CDR2 YNNKEL (reference sequence).

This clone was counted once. The DNA for the CDR3 is TGCGCCAGCAGCCATGATACAGGGGGTCCAAGCAATCAGCCCCAGCATTTT. Translating it yields CASSHDTGGPSNQPQHF. The gene calls are TRBV4-1 and TRBJ1-5; 8 nucleotides match TRBD1. Germline V gene lookup returns CDR1 MGHRA and CDR2 YSYEKL. This CDR3 spans 17 amino acids. Trimming removed 3 bases from V and 1 base from J; junction bases left unmatched: 8.

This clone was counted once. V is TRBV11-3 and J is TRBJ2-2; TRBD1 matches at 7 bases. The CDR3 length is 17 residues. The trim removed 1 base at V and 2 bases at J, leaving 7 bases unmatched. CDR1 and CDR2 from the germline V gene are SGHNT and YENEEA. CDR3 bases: TGTGCCAGCAGCTTAGTTAGTTACAGGGGAAACACCGGGGAGCTGTTTTTT. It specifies CASSLVSYRGNTGELFF.

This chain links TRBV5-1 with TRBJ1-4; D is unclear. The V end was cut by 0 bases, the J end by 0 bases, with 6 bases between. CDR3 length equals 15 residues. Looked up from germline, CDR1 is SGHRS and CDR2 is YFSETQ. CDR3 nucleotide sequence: TGCGCCAGCAGCTTGGTGGGCACAACTAATGAAAAACTGTTTTTT. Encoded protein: CASSLVGTTNEKLFF.

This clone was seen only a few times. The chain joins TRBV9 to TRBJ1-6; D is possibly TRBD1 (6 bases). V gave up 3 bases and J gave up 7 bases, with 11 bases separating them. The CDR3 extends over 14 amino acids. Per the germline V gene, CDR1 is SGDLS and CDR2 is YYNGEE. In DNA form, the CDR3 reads TGTGCCAGCAGCGAACAGGGTTGGAATTCACCCCTCCACTTT. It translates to CASSEQGWNSPLHF.

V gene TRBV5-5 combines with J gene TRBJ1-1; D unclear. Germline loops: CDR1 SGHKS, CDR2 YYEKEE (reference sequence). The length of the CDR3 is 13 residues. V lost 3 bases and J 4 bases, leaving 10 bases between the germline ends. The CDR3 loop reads CASSYSVPTEAFF. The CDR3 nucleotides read TGTGCCAGCAGCTACAGTGTTCCCACTGAAGCTTTCTTT.

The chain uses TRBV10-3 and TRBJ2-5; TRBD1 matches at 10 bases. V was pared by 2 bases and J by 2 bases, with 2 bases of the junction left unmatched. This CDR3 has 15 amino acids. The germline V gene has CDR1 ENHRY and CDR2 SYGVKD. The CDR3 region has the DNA TGTGCCATCAGTGAGCCGGACAGGGGGCAAGAGACCCAGTACTTC. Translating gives CAISEPDRGQETQYF.

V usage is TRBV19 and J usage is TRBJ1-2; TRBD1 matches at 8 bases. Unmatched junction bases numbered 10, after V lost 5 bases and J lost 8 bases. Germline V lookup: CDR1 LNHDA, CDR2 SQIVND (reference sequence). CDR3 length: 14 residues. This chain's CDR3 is CASSYNDRGRGYTF. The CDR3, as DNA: TGTGCCAGTAGTTATAACGACAGGGGTAGGGGCTACACCTTC.

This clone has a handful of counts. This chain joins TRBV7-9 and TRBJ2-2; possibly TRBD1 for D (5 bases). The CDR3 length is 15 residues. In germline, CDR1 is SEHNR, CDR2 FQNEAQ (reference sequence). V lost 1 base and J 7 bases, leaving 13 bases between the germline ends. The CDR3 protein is CASSLVQGGYGELFF. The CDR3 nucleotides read TGTGCCAGCAGCTTAGTCCAGGGTGGGTACGGGGAGCTGTTTTTT. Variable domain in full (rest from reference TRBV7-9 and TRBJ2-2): DTGVSQNPRHKITKRGQNVTFRCDPISEHNRLYWYRQTLGQGPEFLTYFQNEAQLEKSRLLSDRFSAERPKGSFSTLEIQRTEQGDSAMYLCASSLVQGGYGELFFGEGSRLTVL.

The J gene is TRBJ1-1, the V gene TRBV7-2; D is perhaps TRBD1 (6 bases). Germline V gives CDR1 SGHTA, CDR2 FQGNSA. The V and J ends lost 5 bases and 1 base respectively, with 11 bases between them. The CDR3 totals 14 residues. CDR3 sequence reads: CASSEDSRNTEAFF. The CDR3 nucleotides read TGTGCCAGCAGCGAGGACAGCAGGAACACTGAAGCTTTCTTT.

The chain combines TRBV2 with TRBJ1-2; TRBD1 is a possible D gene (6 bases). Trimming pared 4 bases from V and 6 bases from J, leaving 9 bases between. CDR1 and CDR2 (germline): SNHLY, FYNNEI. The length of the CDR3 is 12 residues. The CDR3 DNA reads TGTGCCAGCAGTGTAAACAGGGATGGCTACACCTTC. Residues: CASSVNRDGYTF. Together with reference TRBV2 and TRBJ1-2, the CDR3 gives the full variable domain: EPEVTQTPSHQVTQMGQEVILRCVPISNHLYFYWYRQILGQKVEFLVSFYNNEISEKSEIFDDQFSVERPDGSNFTLKIRSTKLEDSAMYFCASSVNRDGYTFGSGTRLTVV.